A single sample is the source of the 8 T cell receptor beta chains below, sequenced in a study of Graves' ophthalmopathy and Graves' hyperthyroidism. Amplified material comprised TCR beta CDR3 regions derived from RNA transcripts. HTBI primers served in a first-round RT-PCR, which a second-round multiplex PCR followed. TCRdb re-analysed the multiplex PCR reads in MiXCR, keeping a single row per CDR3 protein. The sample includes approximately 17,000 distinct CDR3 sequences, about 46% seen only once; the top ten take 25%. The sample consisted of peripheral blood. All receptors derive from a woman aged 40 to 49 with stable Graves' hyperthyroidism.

CDR3 coding DNA: TGTGCCAGCAGGACTAGCGTAGACGAGCAGTACTTC. It translates to CASRTSVDEQYF. V usage is TRBV2 and J usage is TRBJ2-7; 8 nucleotides line up with TRBD2. Germline CDR1 is SNHLY and CDR2 is FYNNEI. The CDR3 runs to 12 residues. With V trimmed by 6 bases and J by 5 bases, 3 bases remained unmatched.

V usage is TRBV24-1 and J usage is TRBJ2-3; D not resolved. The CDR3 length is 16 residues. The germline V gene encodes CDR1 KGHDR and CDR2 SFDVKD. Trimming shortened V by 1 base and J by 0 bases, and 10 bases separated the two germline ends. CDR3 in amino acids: CATSDLEFASTDTQYF. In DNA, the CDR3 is TGTGCCACCAGTGATTTAGAGTTTGCTAGCACAGATACGCAGTATTTT.

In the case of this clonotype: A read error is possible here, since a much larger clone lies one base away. The CDR3 DNA follows: TGTGCCAGCAGCGCAACGGGGGGGCCTAGAAATACGCAGTATTTT. This codes for CASSATGGPRNTQYF. The chain recombines TRBV9 with TRBJ2-3; 8 nucleotides line up with TRBD2. Germline V CDR1 and CDR2: SGDLS, YYNGEE. The junction had 10 bases not matched to a gene; V was cut back by 3 bases and J by 7 bases. There are 15 residues in the CDR3.

Here the CDR3 reads CASSDPGTPNSPLHF. CDR3 sequence (DNA): TGTGCCAGCAGTGACCCGGGGACACCAAATTCACCCCTCCACTTT. The chain recombines TRBV6-4 with TRBJ1-6; the D gene is possibly TRBD1 (6 bases). Germline values: CDR1 MRHNA, CDR2 SNTAGT. V was shortened by 2 bases and J by 7 bases, with 12 bases between the two germline ends. The CDR3 is 15 amino acids.

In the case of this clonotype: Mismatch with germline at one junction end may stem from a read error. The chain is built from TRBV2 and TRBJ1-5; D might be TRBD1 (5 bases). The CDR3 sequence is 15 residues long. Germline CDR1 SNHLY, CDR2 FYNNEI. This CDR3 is CASSDAGTCNQPQHF. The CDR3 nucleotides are TGTGCCAGTAGTGATGCCGGGACTTGCAATCAGCCCCAGCATTTT. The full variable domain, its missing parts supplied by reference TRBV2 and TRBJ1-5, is EPEVTQTPSHQVTQMGQEVILRCVPISNHLYFYWYRQILGQKVEFLVSFYNNEISEKSEIFDDQFSVERPDGSNFTLKIRSTKLEDSAMYFCASSDAGTCNQPQHFGDGTRLSIL.

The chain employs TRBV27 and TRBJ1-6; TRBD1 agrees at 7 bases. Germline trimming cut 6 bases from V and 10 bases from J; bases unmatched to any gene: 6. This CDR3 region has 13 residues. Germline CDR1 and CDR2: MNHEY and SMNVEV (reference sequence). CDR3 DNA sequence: TGTGCCAGCAGCTTAGGGGGCAGGTCACCCCTCCACTTT. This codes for CASSLGGRSPLHF.

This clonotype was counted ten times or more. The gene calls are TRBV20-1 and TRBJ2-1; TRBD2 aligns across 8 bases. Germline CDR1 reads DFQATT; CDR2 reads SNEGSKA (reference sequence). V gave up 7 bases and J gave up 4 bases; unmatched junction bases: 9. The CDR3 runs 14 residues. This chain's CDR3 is CSVRREGTYNEQFF. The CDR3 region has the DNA TGCAGTGTGAGACGGGAGGGGACATACAATGAGCAGTTCTTC.

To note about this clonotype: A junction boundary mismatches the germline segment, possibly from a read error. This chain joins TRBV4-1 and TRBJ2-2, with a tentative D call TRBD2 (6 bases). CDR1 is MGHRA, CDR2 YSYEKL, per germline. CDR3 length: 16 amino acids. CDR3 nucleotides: TGCGCCAGCAGCCAACGTGCGGGAACGAACGCCGGGGAGCTGTTTTTT. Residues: CASSQRAGTNAGELFF.